This paragraph reports one T cell receptor (beta chain). Antigen: not known. CDR3 length equals 15 residues. Germline V gene sequence: CDR1 SEHNR, CDR2 FQNEAQ (reference sequence). The V gene end was trimmed by 2 bases and the J gene end by 4 bases; junction bases not matched to a gene: 6. This entry comes from a study of graft-versus-host responses after intestinal transplantation. Study background: Once they had received anti-thymocyte globulin induction, all recipients took tacrolimus and steroids for around 3 years. The study, taken as a whole, reports: Patients who carried graft-donor T cell macrochimerism also had high graft-versus-host to host-versus-graft clonal ratios in their allografts.

The method was immunoSEQ multiplex PCR; TCRdb's version includes in-frame clones alone and lacks a portion of them. The sample contains about 90,000 clones, 80% to 95% of which appear only once. This sequence joins TRBV7-9 and TRBJ2-3; 7 bases map to TRBD2. This sequence was found in a human donor who was the organ donor for an intestinal transplant. Sequenced material: unstimulated CD8+ T cells sorted from spleen or lymph node cells, taken before transplant. The CDR3 region is CASSLPTGGPDTQYF. CDR3 nucleotide sequence: TGTGCCAGCAGCTTACCTACGGGAGGCCCAGATACGCAGTATTTT.